The rows below give T cell receptor beta chains drawn from one sample of a study of OX40 agonist ivuxolimab in advanced cancers. Libraries were prepared by immunoSEQ multiplex PCR; TCRdb keeps only in-frame clonotypes and omits some of them. The sample includes approximately 120,000 clones, less than 95% of them seen just once. Sequences were derived from CD4+ or CD8+ T cells sorted from blood, sampled in a trial of the OX40 agonist ivuxolimab. These receptors were collected from an adult with an advanced solid tumor such as melanoma, head and neck, liver or kidney cancer. CDR3s include the opening cysteine and the closing phenylalanine or tryptophan. Fields, in order: V gene, CDR3 protein.

V gene: TRBV5-6; CDR3 protein: CASSWASSQPIQYF
V gene: TRBV5-1; CDR3 protein: CASSPGASGSYTGELFF
V gene: TRBV7-2; CDR3 protein: CASSPRLAGAETQYF
V gene: TRBV10-3; CDR3 protein: CASGQGLLYEQYF
V gene: TRBV2; CDR3 protein: CASSRDRATLYNEQFF
V gene: TRBV28; CDR3 protein: CASSPPPGLAGVLHSSYEQYF
V gene: TRBV4-2; CDR3 protein: CASSQDGANTEAFF
V gene: TRBV5-6; CDR3 protein: CASSLDGLRSYTF
V gene: TRBV28; CDR3 protein: CASSYPSGEAYNEQFF
V gene: TRBV27; CDR3 protein: CASSGGSYEQYF
V gene: TRBV15; CDR3 protein: CATSRDSLVQYF
V gene: TRBV9; CDR3 protein: CASSPRGTNTGELFF
V gene: TRBV19; CDR3 protein: CASSMGAGGYQPQHF
V gene: TRBV28; CDR3 protein: CASSLRQGYGYTF
V gene: TRBV18; CDR3 protein: CASSLLEDEAFF
V gene: TRBV15; CDR3 protein: CATSKPDHYEQYF
V gene: TRBV4-3; CDR3 protein: CASSQGGGNTIYF
V gene: TRBV2; CDR3 protein: CASSDASGSVGQYF
V gene: TRBV5-4; CDR3 protein: CASSLRGALGNTIYF
V gene: TRBV6-6; CDR3 protein: CASSPYTNTEAFF
V gene: TRBV7-6; CDR3 protein: CASSLGGYTF
V gene: TRBV28; CDR3 protein: CASSSPRGIQAFF
V gene: TRBV28; CDR3 protein: CASTSGVELYGYTF
V gene: TRBV19; CDR3 protein: CASSPRQEQFF
V gene: TRBV28; CDR3 protein: CASSLEGGRNQPQHF
V gene: TRBV4-2; CDR3 protein: CASSQLSSGRGDNEQFF
V gene: TRBV7-3; CDR3 protein: CASNSFSDGELFF
V gene: TRBV19; CDR3 protein: CASSKQNDNQPQHF
V gene: TRBV9; CDR3 protein: CASSGIGETQYF
V gene: TRBV4-1; CDR3 protein: CASSRPDRENYGYTF
V gene: TRBV9; CDR3 protein: CASSAHIGGQGSPGELFF
V gene: TRBV28; CDR3 protein: CASSSPGSGKTYEQYF
V gene: TRBV11-1; CDR3 protein: CASSTRTGGHEQFF
V gene: TRBV28; CDR3 protein: CASSSGSWREQYF
V gene: TRBV10-3; CDR3 protein: CAISAEGNQPQHF
V gene: TRBV5-4; CDR3 protein: CASSLGREGEQYF
V gene: TRBV10-2; CDR3 protein: CASSGLPGLAGGPSYEQYF
V gene: TRBV29-1; CDR3 protein: CSVERTGNDEQYF
V gene: TRBV28; CDR3 protein: CASSTDSLGSGNTIYF
V gene: TRBV6-5; CDR3 protein: CASSRARGRTEAFF
V gene: TRBV5-8; CDR3 protein: CASRLGVQPQHF
V gene: TRBV15; CDR3 protein: CATSSMRGARTEAFF
V gene: TRBV10-3; CDR3 protein: CATEGGALRFF
V gene: TRBV4-3; CDR3 protein: CASSQDEGRRGGTDTQYF
V gene: TRBV10-2; CDR3 protein: CASSFTSGRRDEQFF